This TCR beta chain was found in a study of blood T cells in healthy people across ages. Trimming took off 0 bases at V and 12 bases at J, with 12 bases between the two ends. This CDR3 is built from 12 residues. Germline CDR1 MNHEY, CDR2 SVGEGT. This clonotype was counted between two and nine times. Primed by a sample-barcoded 5' primer and a J-beta primer mix, a second PCR proceeded for 7 to 11 cycles. Using its own MiXCR run on the 5' RACE reads, TCRdb lists one record per CDR3 protein. The sample includes about 1.8 million distinct CDR3 sequences, about 50% of them seen just once. This receptor was identified in a woman aged 35 to 49 in good health. This chain connects TRBV6-2 or TRBV6-3 to TRBJ2-7, with D unclear. The sequenced material came from blood. Written as DNA, the CDR3 is TGTGCCAGCAGTTACTCCGGGCAGGCGCCGTACTTC. Its translation: CASSYSGQAPYF.